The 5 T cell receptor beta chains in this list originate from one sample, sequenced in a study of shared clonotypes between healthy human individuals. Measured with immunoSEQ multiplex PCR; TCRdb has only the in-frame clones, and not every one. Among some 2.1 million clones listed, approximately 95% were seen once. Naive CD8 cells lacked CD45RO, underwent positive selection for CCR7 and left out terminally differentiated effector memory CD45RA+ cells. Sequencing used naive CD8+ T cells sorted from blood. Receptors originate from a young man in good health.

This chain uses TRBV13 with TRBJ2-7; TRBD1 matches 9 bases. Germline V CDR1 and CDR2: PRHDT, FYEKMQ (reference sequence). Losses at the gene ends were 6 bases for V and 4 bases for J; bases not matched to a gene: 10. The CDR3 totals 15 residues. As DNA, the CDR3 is TGTGCCAGCAGACCCAAGGGACAGGGTCAGTACGAGCAGTACTTC. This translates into CASRPKGQGQYEQYF.

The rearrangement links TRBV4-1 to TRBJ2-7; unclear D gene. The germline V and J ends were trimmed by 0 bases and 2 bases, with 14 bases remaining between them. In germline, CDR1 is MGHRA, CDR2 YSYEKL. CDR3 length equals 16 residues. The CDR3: CASSQDPRQATYEQYF. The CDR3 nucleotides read TGCGCCAGCAGCCAAGATCCGCGGCAGGCTACCTACGAGCAGTACTTC.

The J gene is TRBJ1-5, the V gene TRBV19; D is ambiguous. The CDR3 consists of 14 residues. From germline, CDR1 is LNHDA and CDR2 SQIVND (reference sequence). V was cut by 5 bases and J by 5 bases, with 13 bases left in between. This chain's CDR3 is CASSSDWFYQPQHF. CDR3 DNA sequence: TGTGCCAGTAGTTCAGACTGGTTCTATCAGCCCCAGCATTTT.

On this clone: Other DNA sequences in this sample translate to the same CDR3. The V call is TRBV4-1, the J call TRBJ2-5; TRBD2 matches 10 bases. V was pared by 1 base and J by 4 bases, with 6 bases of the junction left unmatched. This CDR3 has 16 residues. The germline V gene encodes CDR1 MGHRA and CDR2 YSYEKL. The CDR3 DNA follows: TGCGCCAGCAGCCAAGTGGCTAGCGGGAGAGGAGAGACCCAGTACTTC. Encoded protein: CASSQVASGRGETQYF.

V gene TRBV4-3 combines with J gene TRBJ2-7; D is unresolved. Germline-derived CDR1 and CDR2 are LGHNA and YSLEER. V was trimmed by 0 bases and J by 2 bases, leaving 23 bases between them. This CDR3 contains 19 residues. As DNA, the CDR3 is TGCGCCAGCAGCCAAGATGTTCCCTTGACCTCTGAAGTCCCCTACGAGCAGTACTTC. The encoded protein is CASSQDVPLTSEVPYEQYF.